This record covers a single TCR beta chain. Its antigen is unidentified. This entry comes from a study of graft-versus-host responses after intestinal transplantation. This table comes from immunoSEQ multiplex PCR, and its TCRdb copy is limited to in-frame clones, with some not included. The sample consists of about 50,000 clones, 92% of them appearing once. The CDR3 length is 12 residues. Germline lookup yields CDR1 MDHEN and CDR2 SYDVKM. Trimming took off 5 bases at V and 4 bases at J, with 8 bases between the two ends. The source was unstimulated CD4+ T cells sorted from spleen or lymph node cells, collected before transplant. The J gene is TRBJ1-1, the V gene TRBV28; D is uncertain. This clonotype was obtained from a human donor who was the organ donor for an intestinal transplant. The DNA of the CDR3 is TGTGCCAGCAGTCTCCTAGGCACTGAAGCTTTCTTT. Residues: CASSLLGTEAFF.